Reported below is one T cell receptor (beta chain). Germline-derived CDR1 and CDR2 are DFQATT and SNEGSKA (reference sequence). The CDR3 is 17 amino acids. The libraries of TRB cDNA were prepared using 5' RACE with UMI labels. TCRdb derives one entry per CDR3 protein from the 5' RACE reads, leaving out DNA. This sample contains approximately 6,800 distinct CDR3 sequences. This sample was taken from a study of CXCR3-negative and CXCR3-positive naive CD8 T cells. The material sequenced was naive CXCR3- CD8+ T cells from blood. The subset denotes: CD45RO-CCR7+CD27+CD95- naive CD8+ T cells lacking CXCR3 (TNR3-). The V call is TRBV20-1, the J call TRBJ2-3; no DNA is available, so the TRBD2 call from TCRdb remains unchecked. The sequence derives from a human donor in good health. Some clones in this sample may be carry-over from other donors' samples. CDR3 residues: CSASLLREGWSTDTQYF.